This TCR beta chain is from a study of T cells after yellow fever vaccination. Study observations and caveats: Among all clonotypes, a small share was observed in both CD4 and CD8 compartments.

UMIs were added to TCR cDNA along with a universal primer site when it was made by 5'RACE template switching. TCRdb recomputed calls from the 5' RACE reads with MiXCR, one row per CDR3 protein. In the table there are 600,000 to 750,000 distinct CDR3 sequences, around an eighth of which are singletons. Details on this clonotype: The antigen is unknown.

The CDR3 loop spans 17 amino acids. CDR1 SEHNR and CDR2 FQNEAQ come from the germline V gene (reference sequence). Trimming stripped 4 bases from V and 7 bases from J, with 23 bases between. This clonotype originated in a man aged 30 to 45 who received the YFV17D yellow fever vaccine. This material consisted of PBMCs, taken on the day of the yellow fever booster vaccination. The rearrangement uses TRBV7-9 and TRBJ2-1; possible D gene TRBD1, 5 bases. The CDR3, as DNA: TGTGCCAGCAGCTCCCCCGTGGGGCGCTATCACGCTAATGAGCAGTTCTTC. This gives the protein CASSSPVGRYHANEQFF.